The 17 T cell receptor beta chains below all came from one sample that was sequenced in a study of graft-versus-host responses after intestinal transplantation. Graft samples were processed, releasing intraepithelial and lamina propria lymphocytes. TCRdb's copy holds only in-frame clones and misses some; the assay was immunoSEQ multiplex PCR. The sample yields around 15,000 clones, roughly three fifths seen once. The sequencing used ileum tissue, collected 524 days after transplant. These receptors were obtained from a human patient who received an intestinal transplant, so some T cells may come from the graft donor.

This sequence joins TRBV6-5 and TRBJ1-2; D not certain. CDR1 and CDR2 (germline): MNHEY, SVGAGI. CDR3 length: 12 residues. Trimming took off 2 bases at V and 8 bases at J, with 9 bases between the two ends. This chain's CDR3 is CASSYRGAGYTF. The CDR3 coding sequence is TGTGCCAGCAGTTACCGGGGAGCAGGCTACACCTTC.

This clone appeared a single time. The rearrangement uses TRBV4-1 and TRBJ2-7, with 9 bases aligning to TRBD2. Germline-derived CDR1 and CDR2 are MGHRA and YSYEKL. J was trimmed by 5 bases and V by 1 base; bases with no gene match: 9. The CDR3 sequence is 16 residues long. This CDR3 reads CASSQGPPGLANEQYF. In DNA, the CDR3 is TGCGCCAGCAGCCAAGGCCCTCCGGGACTAGCTAACGAGCAGTACTTC.

The genes are TRBV7-2 and TRBJ1-1; 7 bases are shared with TRBD1. The CDR3 is 12 amino acids. Germline V gene data show CDR1 as SGHTA and CDR2 as FQGNSA. With 3 bases clipped from V and 10 bases from J, the junction kept 5 bases outside the gene matches. This CDR3 is CASSFISGGAFF. The CDR3 DNA reads TGTGCCAGCAGCTTCATCTCAGGGGGAGCTTTCTTT.

The genes are TRBV19 and TRBJ2-7; 10 bases are a match to TRBD1. With 5 bases clipped from V and 3 bases from J, the junction kept 7 bases outside the gene matches. The CDR3 loop spans 15 amino acids. Germline CDR1 and CDR2: LNHDA and SQIVND (reference sequence). The CDR3 is CASSPFGTGDYEQYF. The CDR3 region has the DNA TGTGCCAGTAGTCCTTTTGGGACAGGGGACTACGAGCAGTACTTC. Drawing the rest from reference TRBV19 and TRBJ2-7, the complete variable domain is DGGITQSPKYLFRKEGQNVTLSCEQNLNHDAMYWYRQDPGQGLRLIYYSQIVNDFQKGDIAEGYSVSREKKESFPLTVTSAQKNPTAFYLCASSPFGTGDYEQYFGPGTRLTVT.

As DNA, the CDR3 is TGTGCCATTGGGACAGGCCAAGAGACCCAGTACTTC. It yields the protein CAIGTGQETQYF. This rearrangement joins TRBV10-3 to TRBJ2-5; 8 nucleotides line up with TRBD1. The CDR3 spans 12 residues. J gave up 1 base and V 9 bases, and 1 base lay outside the gene matches. Per the germline V gene, CDR1 is ENHRY and CDR2 is SYGVKD.

This clone has a handful of counts. The V and J genes are TRBV6-5 and TRBJ2-5, with 9 bases identical to TRBD1. CDR1 is MNHEY and CDR2 is SVGAGI in the germline V gene. Losses at the gene ends were 8 bases for V and 5 bases for J; bases not matched to a gene: 6. The CDR3 is made up of 13 amino acids. As DNA, the CDR3 is TGTGCCAGCGGGGACAGGGCGAAGGAGACCCAGTACTTC. It encodes CASGDRAKETQYF.

The gene calls are TRBV9 and TRBJ1-2; 10 bases fit TRBD1. CDR1 SGDLS and CDR2 YYNGEE come from the germline V gene. The V segment lost 0 bases and the J segment 6 bases; nucleotides outside the gene matches: 5. The CDR3 spans 15 residues. CDR3 amino acids: CASSVEDRGENGYTF. CDR3 DNA: TGTGCCAGCAGCGTAGAGGACAGGGGGGAGAATGGCTACACCTTC.

The rearrangement uses TRBV6-1 and TRBJ2-1; TRBD1 aligns across 7 bases. V lost 5 bases, J lost 7 bases, and 8 bases stayed unmatched. CDR1 MNHNS and CDR2 SASEGT come from the germline V gene. The CDR3 contains 14 residues. This CDR3 reads CASSLNGQVNEQFF. CDR3 nucleotide sequence: TGTGCCAGCAGTCTAAATGGACAGGTTAATGAGCAGTTCTTC.

This clone was seen only a few times. The chain is built from TRBV30 and TRBJ1-2; D remains unclear. CDR1 and CDR2 from the germline V gene are GTSNPN and SVGIG (reference sequence). Trimming stripped 0 bases from V and 4 bases from J, with 9 bases between. The CDR3 runs to 13 residues. The CDR3 here is CAWSVKGAYGYTF. The DNA of the CDR3 is TGTGCCTGGAGTGTAAAGGGAGCCTATGGCTACACCTTC.

The chain couples TRBV6-5 to TRBJ2-3; 8 nucleotides match TRBD2. V lost 2 bases and J lost 3; bases outside the gene matches: 4. The CDR3 runs 15 residues. Per germline, CDR1 MNHEY and CDR2 SVGAGI. DNA for the CDR3: TGTGCCAGCAGTTACCGCGGGGGGCTGACAGATACGCAGTATTTT. It specifies CASSYRGGLTDTQYF.

This clone qualifies as medium-sized (0.01 to 0.1%). Other DNA sequences in this specimen translate into the identical CDR3. The chain uses TRBV6-1 and TRBJ2-2; possible D gene TRBD2, 5 bases. CDR1 and CDR2 (germline): MNHNS, SASEGT. The V end was cut by 6 bases, the J end by 2 bases, with 13 bases between. The CDR3 is made up of 15 amino acids. This CDR3 is CASRVGGPNTGELFF. The CDR3 nucleotides read TGTGCCAGCAGGGTTGGCGGGCCAAACACCGGGGAGCTGTTTTTT.

Relative to its sample, this clone is medium-sized. J is TRBJ1-2 and V is TRBV6-1; D is uncertain. CDR1 MNHNS and CDR2 SASEGT come from the germline V gene. Trimming stripped 5 bases from V and 0 bases from J, with 10 bases between. The CDR3 is 14 residues long. CDR3 sequence: CASSSGFANYGYTF. The CDR3 DNA sequence: TGTGCCAGCAGTTCGGGATTTGCTAACTATGGCTACACCTTC.

This rearrangement joins TRBV30 to TRBJ1-1; the D gene is possibly TRBD1 (6 bases). The CDR3 loop spans 14 amino acids. V was clipped by 2 bases and J by 1 base, with 11 bases between them. The germline gives CDR1 GTSNPN, CDR2 SVGIG (reference sequence). The CDR3: CAWSSGHPNTEAFF. In DNA form, the CDR3 reads TGTGCCTGGAGTTCGGGACACCCGAACACTGAAGCTTTCTTT.

The chain recombines TRBV9 with TRBJ2-1; D might be TRBD2 (7 bases). Looked up from germline, CDR1 is SGDLS and CDR2 is YYNGEE. V lost 3 bases and J lost 8, with 18 bases in between. The CDR3 sequence is 15 residues long. CDR3 sequence: CASSGLGGGLDEQFF. The CDR3 nucleotides read TGTGCCAGCAGCGGGCTTGGGGGGGGCCTCGATGAGCAGTTCTTC. The full variable domain, rest sourced from reference TRBV9 and TRBJ2-1, is DSGVTQTPKHLITATGQRVTLRCSPRSGDLSVYWYQQSLDQGLQFLIQYYNGEERAKGNILERFSAQQFPDLHSELNLSSLELGDSALYFCASSGLGGGLDEQFFGPGTRLTVL.

The chain recombines TRBV7-9 with TRBJ1-5, with D tentatively TRBD1 (6 bases). V was cut by 0 bases and J by 2 bases, with 14 bases left in between. Germline V gene sequence: CDR1 SEHNR, CDR2 FQNEAQ (reference sequence). The CDR3 consists of 17 residues. The CDR3 coding sequence is TGTGCCAGCAGCTTAGCGACTCCCAGGGGAGGCAATCAGCCCCAGCATTTT. It is translated as CASSLATPRGGNQPQHF.

This clone was recorded a few times. V is TRBV11-2 and J is TRBJ1-1; D uncertain. Trimming removed 0 bases at V and 6 bases at J, with 8 bases between. CDR3 length: 13 residues. The germline V gene has CDR1 SGHAT and CDR2 FQNNGV. CDR3 loop: CASSLDQYSEAFF. Here the CDR3 DNA reads TGTGCCAGCAGCTTAGATCAATACTCTGAAGCTTTCTTT.

This chain connects TRBV10-3 to TRBJ2-5, with TRBD2 identical over 8 bases. Losses at the gene ends were 4 bases for V and 5 bases for J; bases not matched to a gene: 12. This CDR3 is 16 amino acids long. Germline CDR1 is ENHRY and CDR2 is SYGVKD. This CDR3 reads CAISAPPLGGDETQYF. CDR3 nucleotide sequence: TGTGCCATCAGTGCCCCACCCCTCGGGGGGGACGAGACCCAGTACTTC.